A single sample is the source of the 31 T cell receptor beta chains below, sequenced in a study of T cell repertoires in cytomegalovirus infection. No cognate antigen is known for these TCRs. TCRdb redid the calling of the reads with MiXCR, one entry per CDR3 protein. The table lists roughly 920,000 distinct CDR3 sequences, approximately 32% of them singletons. The material was cultured CD8+ T cells from PBMCs, obtained from culture after CMV antigen stimulation. These receptor sequences come from a human donor in good health (CMV status not recorded). Some clones in this sample may be carry-over from other donors' samples.

Comments on this clonotype: Germline is not matched at one junction end, which may reflect a read error. The chain recombines TRBV6-2 or TRBV6-3 with TRBJ2-6; TRBD1 might be the D (6 bases). The CDR3 is 18 amino acids. The V gene's germline CDR1 is MNHEY and CDR2 SVGEGT. The CDR3 spells CASSSDRLKVPGANVRTF. CDR3 bases: TGTGCCAGCAGTTCAGACAGGCTCAAGGTCCCTGGGGCCAACGTCCGGACTTTC.

This clonotype was seen only a few times. CDR3 sequence: CASSLTRRQATEAFF. The CDR3 DNA follows: TGTGCCAGCAGCTTAACGAGGAGACAAGCCACTGAAGCTTTCTTT. The V call is TRBV7-3, the J call TRBJ1-1, with unresolved D. Germline V gene lookup returns CDR1 SGHTA and CDR2 FQGTGA. The CDR3 is 15 residues long. The ends were cut back, 0 bases at V and 4 bases at J, with 12 bases in the middle. The variable domain in full, with the rest retrieved from reference TRBV7-3 and TRBJ1-1, is GAGVSQTPSNKVTEKGKYVELRCDPISGHTALYWYRQSLGQGPEFLIYFQGTGAADDSGLPNDRFFAVRPEGSVSTLKIQRTERGDSAVYLCASSLTRRQATEAFFGQGTRLTVV.

This clonotype appeared many times. This chain connects TRBV12-3 or TRBV12-4 to TRBJ1-1; weak D call: TRBD1 (5 bases). This CDR3 has 15 amino acids. The V end lost 5 bases, the J end lost 4 bases, and 17 bases lay between the germline ends. The CDR3 spells CASSHTRAVGTEAFF. In DNA form, the CDR3 reads TGTGCCAGCAGTCATACCAGGGCGGTGGGCACTGAAGCTTTCTTT.

Remarks on this clonotype: The junction does not match germline at one end; this may be a read error. The chain couples TRBV7-8 to TRBJ2-2; 10 positions agree with TRBD2. This CDR3 spans 16 amino acids. Germline values: CDR1 SGHVS, CDR2 FQNEAQ. The CDR3 loop is CVSSLVAGGPPGELFF. The CDR3 bases are TGTGTCAGCAGCTTAGTAGCGGGGGGCCCCCCCGGGGAGCTGTTTTTT.

This clonotype was counted only a few times. V gene TRBV19 combines with J gene TRBJ1-2, with D uncertain. Trimming removed 6 bases at V and 2 bases at J, with 7 bases between. CDR1 is LNHDA, CDR2 SQIVND, per germline (reference sequence). The CDR3 is 12 residues long. CDR3 residues: CASRSGNYGYTF. The CDR3 region has the DNA TGTGCCAGTAGATCGGGGAACTATGGCTACACCTTC.

The table lists this clonotype with a few counts. The chain couples TRBV6-5 to TRBJ1-2; TRBD1 might be the D (6 bases). Between the trimmed V and J ends, which lost 9 bases and 4 bases, there was a span of 15 bases. Germline CDR1 MNHEY, CDR2 SVGAGI. The CDR3 runs 13 residues. Here the CDR3 reads CASKPDSFYGYTF. CDR3 coding DNA: TGTGCCAGTAAACCGGACAGCTTCTATGGCTACACCTTC.

The rearrangement links TRBV6-2 or TRBV6-3 to TRBJ2-2, with D unresolved. V was trimmed by 4 bases and J by 4 bases, leaving 7 bases between them. The CDR3 loop spans 13 amino acids. CDR1 is MNHEY, CDR2 SVGEGT, per germline. This CDR3 reads CASSSGFTGELFF. CDR3 sequence (DNA): TGTGCCAGCAGTTCCGGGTTCACCGGGGAGCTGTTTTTT.

This clonotype was recorded a few times. The CDR3 region is CATSRQALSSYNEQFF. In DNA form, the CDR3 reads TGTGCCACCAGCAGACAAGCCTTAAGCTCCTACAATGAGCAGTTCTTC. This rearrangement joins TRBV15 to TRBJ2-1; no reliable D call. V lost 2 bases to trimming and J lost 0 bases, with 11 bases between them. This CDR3 region has 16 residues. The germline V gene has CDR1 LNHNV and CDR2 YYDKDF (reference sequence).

This clonotype turned up a few times. The chain links TRBV7-8 to TRBJ1-4; D is unclear. The CDR3 length is 13 residues. Germline values: CDR1 SGHVS, CDR2 FQNEAQ. V lost 4 bases, J lost 14 bases, and 17 bases lay in between. The CDR3 here is CASSSPGFDCLFF. DNA of the CDR3: TGTGCCAGCAGCTCCCCGGGATTTGATTGTCTGTTTTTT.

This clonotype was seen more than once but under ten times. CDR3: CASSETGRQPQHF. The CDR3 region has the DNA TGTGCCAGCAGCGAGACAGGGAGACAGCCCCAGCATTTT. The rearrangement links TRBV7-9 to TRBJ1-5; 7 nucleotides agree with TRBD1. The junction had 5 bases not matched to a gene; V was cut back by 5 bases and J by 7 bases. CDR1 and CDR2 from the germline V gene are SEHNR and FQNEAQ (reference sequence). CDR3 length: 13 residues.

This clonotype was observed a handful of times. This chain joins TRBV7-9 and TRBJ2-3; D ambiguous. This CDR3 contains 15 residues. In germline, CDR1 is SEHNR, CDR2 FQNEAQ (reference sequence). V lost 3 bases to trimming and J lost 2 bases, with 12 bases between them. The CDR3 DNA reads as TGTGCCAGCAGCTTTGCAACTCCAACCACAGATACGCAGTATTTT. Its translation: CASSFATPTTDTQYF.

This chain joins TRBV14 and TRBJ2-5, with a possible D match to TRBD1 (5 bases). The CDR3 totals 18 residues. Germline CDR1 reads SGHDN; CDR2 reads FVKESK. Trimming took 0 bases from V and 2 from J, leaving 19 bases between them. CDR3 DNA sequence: TGTGCCAGCAGCCAAGATACCAATCGTGGGGCATATCAAGAGACCCAGTACTTC. Residues: CASSQDTNRGAYQETQYF.

The chain uses TRBV19 and TRBJ2-7, with D tentatively TRBD1 or TRBD2 (5 bases each). Germline V gene lookup returns CDR1 LNHDA and CDR2 SQIVND (reference sequence). The CDR3 is 13 residues long. V shed 5 bases and J shed 3 bases, with 11 bases lying between them. The CDR3 region is CASSPGPLYEQYV. In DNA, the CDR3 is TGTGCCAGTAGTCCGGGACCTCTCTACGAGCAGTACGTC.

The rearrangement joins TRBV13 to TRBJ2-5; 11 bases fit TRBD1. This CDR3 has 18 residues. With V trimmed by 1 base and J by 3 bases, 10 bases remained unmatched. Germline CDR1 reads PRHDT; CDR2 reads FYEKMQ (reference sequence). The CDR3 DNA is TGTGCCAGCAGCTTAGAAGGACAGGGGGCGTGGGGTAAAGAGACCCAGTACTTC. It translates to CASSLEGQGAWGKETQYF.

V is TRBV10-3 and J is TRBJ2-1; 9 nucleotides align to TRBD1. CDR1 and CDR2 (germline): ENHRY, SYGVKD. V shed 6 bases and J 3 bases; nucleotides not matched to a gene: 3. The CDR3 is 14 amino acids. CDR3 loop: CAIRAGQGYNEQFF. The CDR3 DNA reads as TGTGCCATCAGAGCGGGACAGGGCTACAATGAGCAGTTCTTC.

This clonotype was counted at least ten times. The rearrangement uses TRBV7-2 and TRBJ1-1; D possibly corresponds to TRBD1 (5 bases). The germline V gene encodes CDR1 SGHTA and CDR2 FQGNSA. The CDR3 spans 18 residues. With 7 bases removed from V and 5 bases from J, the gap between germline ends came to 29 bases. The CDR3 is CASTQQVVIGPGGTEAFF. The CDR3 nucleotides read TGTGCCAGCACCCAACAGGTTGTTATCGGGCCGGGGGGGACTGAAGCTTTCTTT.

The chain is built from TRBV2 and TRBJ1-5; possibly TRBD1 for D (6 bases). Germline-derived CDR1 and CDR2 are SNHLY and FYNNEI. V was shortened by 5 bases and J by 4 bases, with 12 bases between the two germline ends. This CDR3 is 14 amino acids long. The CDR3 DNA follows: TGTGCCAGCAGTCGCTCAGGGGCAAATCAGCCCCAGCATTTT. Its protein is CASSRSGANQPQHF.

This sequence joins TRBV24-1 and TRBJ2-1; a weak D match, TRBD2 (6 bases). Germline V gene lookup returns CDR1 KGHDR and CDR2 SFDVKD. V was pared by 3 bases and J by 6 bases, with 11 bases between. The length of the CDR3 is 14 residues. The CDR3 nucleotides are TGTGCCACCAGTGATCCTCGGGGGTTCAATGAGCAGTTCTTC. It encodes CATSDPRGFNEQFF.

The chain links TRBV12-3 or TRBV12-4 to TRBJ2-7; TRBD2 matches 7 bases. Trimming removed 6 bases from V and 2 bases from J; junction bases left unmatched: 4. The CDR3 loop spans 13 amino acids. The CDR3 coding sequence is TGTGCCAGCAGGTCGGGACTAACCTACGAGCAGTACTTC. It is translated as CASRSGLTYEQYF.

This clonotype has more than one count but fewer than ten. This chain links TRBV27 with TRBJ2-1; a possible D gene is TRBD1 (5 bases). The CDR3 totals 12 residues. Trimming removed 6 bases at V and 9 bases at J, with 12 bases between. The V gene's germline CDR1 is MNHEY and CDR2 SMNVEV (reference sequence). The CDR3 coding sequence is TGTGCCAGCAGGCTGGGGCGATCTGAGCAGTTCTTC. Translating it yields CASRLGRSEQFF.

This chain joins TRBV7-6 and TRBJ2-2; no clear D. V gave up 2 bases and J gave up 5 bases, with 6 bases separating them. CDR1 and CDR2 (germline): SGHVS, FNYEAQ. This CDR3 comprises 13 residues. The CDR3 DNA reads TGTGCCAGCAGCTTAATGGAAACCGGGGAGCTGTTTTTT. As protein: CASSLMETGELFF.

This clonotype has at least ten counts. The genes are TRBV7-6 and TRBJ2-1; 12 bases align to TRBD2. The CDR3 contains 18 residues. CDR1 is SGHVS and CDR2 is FNYEAQ in the germline V gene. V lost 1 base to trimming and J lost 3 bases; unmatched junction nucleotides: 7. The CDR3 region is CASSLVASGGDHYNEQFF. In nucleotides, the CDR3 is TGTGCCAGCAGCTTAGTCGCTAGCGGGGGGGATCACTACAATGAGCAGTTCTTC.

The gene calls are TRBV4-2 and TRBJ1-6; D unresolved. Germline values: CDR1 LGHNA, CDR2 YNFKEQ. The CDR3 runs to 15 residues. Trimming took off 4 bases at V and 10 bases at J, with 17 bases between the two ends. The CDR3 spells CASSLTEEVHSPLHF. CDR3 DNA: TGTGCCAGCAGCCTTACGGAAGAGGTACACTCACCCCTCCACTTT.

The J gene is TRBJ2-5, the V gene TRBV24-1; 8 bases match TRBD1. CDR3 length: 16 amino acids. CDR1 and CDR2 (germline): KGHDR, SFDVKD. J lost 0 bases, V lost 4 bases, and 6 bases had no gene match. The chain's CDR3 is CATSDPDRGYQETQYF. CDR3 DNA sequence: TGTGCCACCAGTGACCCAGACAGGGGATACCAAGAGACCCAGTACTTC.

This clonotype was recorded at least ten times. The chain employs TRBV6-1 and TRBJ2-1, with TRBD1 matching over 11 bases. The CDR3 spans 15 residues. Unmatched junction bases numbered 3, after V lost 3 bases and J lost 5 bases. Germline CDR1 reads MNHNS; CDR2 reads SASEGT. The CDR3 protein is CASSDGQGADNEQFF. DNA for the CDR3: TGTGCCAGCAGTGATGGACAGGGGGCTGACAATGAGCAGTTCTTC.

This clonotype has only a few counts. The chain uses TRBV13 and TRBJ2-7, with D perhaps TRBD1 (6 bases). The V end was cut by 1 base, the J end by 7 bases, with 8 bases between. Per germline, CDR1 PRHDT and CDR2 FYEKMQ (reference sequence). The CDR3 runs to 12 residues. The CDR3 region has the DNA TGTGCCAGCAGCTTAGACAGGGAAGAGCAGTACGTC. It translates to CASSLDREEQYV.

The chain is built from TRBV6-5 and TRBJ2-3; the match to TRBD2 covers 9 bases. CDR3 length equals 15 residues. J gave up 4 bases and V 8 bases, and 10 bases lay outside the gene matches. CDR1 and CDR2 (germline): MNHEY, SVGAGI. CDR3 sequence (DNA): TGTGCCAGCCGGTTTAGCGGGGGATTAGCAGATACGCAGTATTTT. Translating gives CASRFSGGLADTQYF.

This rearrangement joins TRBV6-8 to TRBJ2-2, with 7 bases fitting TRBD1. The CDR3 length is 16 residues. Germline CDR1 is MNHGY and CDR2 is SAAAGT. V was pared by 5 bases and J by 3 bases, with 9 bases of the junction left unmatched. CDR3 in amino acids: CASSDISTGDTGELFF. DNA for the CDR3: TGTGCCAGCAGTGACATATCAACAGGGGACACCGGGGAGCTGTTTTTT.

The chain couples TRBV7-6 to TRBJ2-1, with 10 bases identical to TRBD2. Germline lookup yields CDR1 SGHVS and CDR2 FNYEAQ. Germline trimming cut 1 base from V and 4 bases from J; bases unmatched to any gene: 4. This CDR3 spans 16 amino acids. DNA for the CDR3: TGTGCCAGCAGCTTAGAGACTAGCGGGCGGTACAATGAGCAGTTCTTC. Amino acids: CASSLETSGRYNEQFF.

The CDR3 bases are TGTGCCAGCAGTTCAGGGACAGGGGGGGCCACAGATACGCAGTATTTT. Residues: CASSSGTGGATDTQYF. The V gene is TRBV27, the J gene TRBJ2-3; 11 bases match TRBD1. The CDR3 consists of 16 residues. Per the germline V gene, CDR1 is MNHEY and CDR2 is SMNVEV (reference sequence). The trim removed 4 bases at V and 2 bases at J, leaving 5 bases unmatched.

This sequence joins TRBV6-1 and TRBJ2-1; D possibly corresponds to TRBD2 (6 bases). Trimming removed 11 bases from V and 10 bases from J, with 27 bases in between. Germline loops: CDR1 MNHNS, CDR2 SASEGT. CDR3 size: 15 residues. The CDR3 reads CAGGLLGSNHPEQFF. In DNA, the CDR3 is TGTGCCGGAGGGTTATTGGGCAGCAACCACCCAGAGCAGTTCTTC.